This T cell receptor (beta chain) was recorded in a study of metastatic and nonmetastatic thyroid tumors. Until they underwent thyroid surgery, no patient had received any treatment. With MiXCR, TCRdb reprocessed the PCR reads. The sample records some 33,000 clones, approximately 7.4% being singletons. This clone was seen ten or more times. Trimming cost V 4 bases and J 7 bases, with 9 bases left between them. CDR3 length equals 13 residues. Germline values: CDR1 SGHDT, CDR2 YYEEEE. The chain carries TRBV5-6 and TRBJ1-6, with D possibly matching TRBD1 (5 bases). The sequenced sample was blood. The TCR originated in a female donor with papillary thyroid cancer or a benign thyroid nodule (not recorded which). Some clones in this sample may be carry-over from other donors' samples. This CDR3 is CASSQYRNSPLHF. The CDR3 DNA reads TGTGCCAGCAGCCAGTACAGGAATTCACCCCTCCACTTT.